This T cell receptor beta chain was recorded in a study of TET2 disruption in CD19-targeted CAR T cells listed by TCRdb under 2018. For the wider study: The number of samples was determined by the original clinical trial design and by which samples were available, and no additional inclusion criteria were applied. Points the paper makes about the study in general: Conclusions about the patient's CAR T cells rested on extensive analysis of a single subject.

The treatment or condition tag for this specimen amounts to: autologous CTL019 cells: CD19 CAR with 4-1BB and CD3 zeta domains. TCR zeta and 4-1BB costimulatory signaling domains were incorporated into the CD19 CAR. Leukapheresis was used to collect the T cells for CTL019 manufacturing from peripheral blood. The DNeasy Blood and Tissue Kit was used to extract genomic DNA from pre-infusion T cells, peripheral blood, or sorted post-infusion T cells. Deep sequencing of the TCR beta chain was done using the immunoSEQ assay. Turning to the authors' computational methods: Only productive TCR beta rearrangements were used to calculate clonotype frequencies. This is the immuneACCESS table as TCRdb keeps it, with only in-frame sequences that have V and J called. A part of the clones is gone; compared with another copy, unresolved V genes explain less than half, and the rest is unexplained. Clone size and the V and J calls come from that table; the DNA yielded D and trimming. For this sample, the table gives under 30,000 clones. The ten largest clonotypes hold around 1.9% of the sample.

The CDR3 goes from the cysteine to the phenylalanine over 15 residues. Only the CDR3 bases that were read are kept: 36 of them, in frame from base 1. Per the germline V gene, KGHSH is the CDR1 and LQKENI is the CDR2. The junction shows trimming of 0 bases on V and 2 bases on J, plus 11 bases between the germline ends. Worth noting for this clone: Which antigen it targets is not known. The read is 3 residues too short to cover the CDR3 end, so that end is filled in from the germline J gene.

The receptor's source is a man between 65 and 79 years old with chronic lymphocytic leukemia. The sample here was CD8- CAR+ T cells sorted from cultured blood T cells, taken for CD19 CAR T cell therapy. The sample's cell subset or site label, decoded: CD8-negative CAR-positive T cells from the infusion product. This receptor chain uses TRBV18 and TRBJ2-7, with the D gene too uncertain to name. The part of the CDR3 DNA that was read is TGTGCCAGCTCACCACCGAGCAGGCATACCTACGAG. It is translated as CASSPPSRHTYE. The CDR3 in its entirety is CASSPPSRHTYEQYF.